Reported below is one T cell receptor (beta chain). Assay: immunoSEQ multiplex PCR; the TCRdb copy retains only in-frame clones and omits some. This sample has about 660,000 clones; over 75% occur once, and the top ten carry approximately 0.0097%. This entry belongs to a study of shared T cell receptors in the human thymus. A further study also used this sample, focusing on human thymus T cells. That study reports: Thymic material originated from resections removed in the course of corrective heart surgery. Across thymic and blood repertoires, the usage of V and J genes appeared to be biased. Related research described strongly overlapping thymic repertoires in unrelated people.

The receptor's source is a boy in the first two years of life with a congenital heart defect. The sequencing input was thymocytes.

CDR3 in amino acids: CASSQVTPGHFHEQYF. CDR3 sequence (DNA): TGCGCCAGCAGCCAAGTAACACCAGGGCACTTCCACGAGCAGTACTTC. This chain links TRBV4-3 with TRBJ2-7; D is perhaps TRBD1 (5 bases). The germline gives CDR1 LGHNA, CDR2 YSLEER. V was pared by 1 base and J by 5 bases, with 18 bases between. The CDR3 has 16 amino acids.